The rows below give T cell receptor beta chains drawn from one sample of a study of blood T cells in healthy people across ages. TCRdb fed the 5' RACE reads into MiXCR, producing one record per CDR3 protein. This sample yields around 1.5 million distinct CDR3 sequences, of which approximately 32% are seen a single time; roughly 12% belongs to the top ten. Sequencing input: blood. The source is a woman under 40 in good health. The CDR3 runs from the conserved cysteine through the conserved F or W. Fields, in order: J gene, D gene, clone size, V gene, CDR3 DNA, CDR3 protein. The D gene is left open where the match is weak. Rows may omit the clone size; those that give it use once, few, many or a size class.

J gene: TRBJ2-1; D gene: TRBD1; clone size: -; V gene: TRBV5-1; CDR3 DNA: TGCGCCAGCAGCCGCGAGGGGGACAGCTACAATGAGCAGTTCTTC; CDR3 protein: CASSREGDSYNEQFF
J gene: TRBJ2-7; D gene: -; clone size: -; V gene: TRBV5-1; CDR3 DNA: TGCGCCAGCAGGGGAGAACGGGGCAGATCCTACGAGCAGTACTTC; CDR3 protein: CASRGERGRSYEQYF
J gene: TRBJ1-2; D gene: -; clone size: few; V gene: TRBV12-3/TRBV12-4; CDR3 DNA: TGTGCCAGCAGGACCGCAGGGTCCTATGGCTACACCTTC; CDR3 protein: CASRTAGSYGYTF
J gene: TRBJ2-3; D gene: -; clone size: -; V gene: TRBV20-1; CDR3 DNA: TGCAGTGCCCCTACAGGGAGGAGCACAGATACGCAGTATTTT; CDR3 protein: CSAPTGRSTDTQYF
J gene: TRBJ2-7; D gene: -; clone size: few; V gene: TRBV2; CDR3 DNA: TGTGCCAGCAGTGGATCCCCCAGAAGAACCCGCCCGGACGAGCAGTACTTC; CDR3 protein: CASSGSPRRTRPDEQYF
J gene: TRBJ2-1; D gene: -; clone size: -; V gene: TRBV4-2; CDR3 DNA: TGTGCCAGCAGCCAAGAGACATCACACAATGAGCAGTTCTTC; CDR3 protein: CASSQETSHNEQFF
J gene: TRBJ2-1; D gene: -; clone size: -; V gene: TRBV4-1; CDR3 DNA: TGCGCCAGCAGCCGTATTCCCCTCCTAGACTCCTACAATGAGCAGTTCTTC; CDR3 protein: CASSRIPLLDSYNEQFF
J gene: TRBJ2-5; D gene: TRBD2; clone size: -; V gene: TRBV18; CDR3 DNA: TGTGCCAGCTCACCAACTAGCGGGGGGACCAAAGAGACCCAGTACTTC; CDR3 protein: CASSPTSGGTKETQYF
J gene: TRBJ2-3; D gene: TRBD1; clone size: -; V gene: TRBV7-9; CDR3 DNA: TGTGCCAGCAGCCCACAGGGGACGGCAACAGATACGCAGTATTTT; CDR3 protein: CASSPQGTATDTQYF
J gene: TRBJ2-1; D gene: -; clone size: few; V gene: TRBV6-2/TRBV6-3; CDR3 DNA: TGTGCCAGCAGTCTAGGCCCTTTCGCTAGCTCCTACAATGAGCAGTTCTTC; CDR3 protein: CASSLGPFASSYNEQFF
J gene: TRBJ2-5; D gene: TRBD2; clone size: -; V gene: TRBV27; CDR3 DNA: TGTGCCAGCAGTTTATCGAGTACAGCTAGCGGGTGGGAGACCCAGTACTTC; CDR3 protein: CASSLSSTASGWETQYF
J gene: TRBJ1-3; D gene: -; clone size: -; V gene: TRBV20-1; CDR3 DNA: TGCAGTGCTAGAGATCAAAAAACATTTTATGGAAACACCATATATTTT; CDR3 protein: CSARDQKTFYGNTIYF
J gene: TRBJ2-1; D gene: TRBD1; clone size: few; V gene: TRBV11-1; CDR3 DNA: TGTGCCAGCAGCTTAGCGCACGGACAGGGGGCAAATGAGCAGTTCTTC; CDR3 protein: CASSLAHGQGANEQFF
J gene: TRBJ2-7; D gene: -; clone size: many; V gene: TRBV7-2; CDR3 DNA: TGTGCCAGCAGCTTAGAGTCGGTACTACGGGAGCAGTACTTC; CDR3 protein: CASSLESVLREQYF
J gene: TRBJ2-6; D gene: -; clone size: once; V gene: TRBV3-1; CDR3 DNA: TGTGCCAGCAGTCGGGGGACCGCAAGCTCTGGGGCCAACGTCCAGACTTTC; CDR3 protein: CASSRGTASSGANVQTF
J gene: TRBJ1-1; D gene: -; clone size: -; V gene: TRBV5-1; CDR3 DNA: TGCGCCAGCAGCTTGGCCAATAGGGGAGGCACTGAAGCTTTCTTT; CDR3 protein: CASSLANRGGTEAFF
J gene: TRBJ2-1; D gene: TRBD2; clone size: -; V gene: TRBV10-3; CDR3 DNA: TGTGCCACCTTTAGCGGGAGGGCCTTCAATGAGCAGTTCTTC; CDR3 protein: CATFSGRAFNEQFF
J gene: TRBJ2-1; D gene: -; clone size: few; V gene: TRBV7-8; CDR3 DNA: TGTGCCAGCAACCCGGGTCAGGGACCCTACAATGAGCAGTTCTTC; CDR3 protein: CASNPGQGPYNEQFF
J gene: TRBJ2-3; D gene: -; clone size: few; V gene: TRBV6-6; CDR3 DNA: TGTGCCAGCAGTTTATTCGCGGCGGGAAGCACAGATACGCAGTATTTT; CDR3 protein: CASSLFAAGSTDTQYF
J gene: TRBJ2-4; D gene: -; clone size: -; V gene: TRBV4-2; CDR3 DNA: TGTGCCAGCAGCGACTCTAGCGAACTAGCCAAAAACATTCAGTACTTC; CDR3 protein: CASSDSSELAKNIQYF
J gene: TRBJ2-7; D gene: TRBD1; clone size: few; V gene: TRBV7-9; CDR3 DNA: TGTGCCAGCAGCTTAATTCCAGGGGACAGGGGCCACGAGCAGTACTTC; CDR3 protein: CASSLIPGDRGHEQYF
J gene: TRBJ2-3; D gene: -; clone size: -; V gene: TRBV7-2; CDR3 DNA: TGTGCCGGCAGCCCACAAGTAGGAGCCTTAAGCACAGATACGCAGTATTTT; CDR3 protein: CAGSPQVGALSTDTQYF
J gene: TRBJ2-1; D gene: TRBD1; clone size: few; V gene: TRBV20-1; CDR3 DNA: TGCAGTGCTAAAAGGCCCGGGACAGGGATGAGGTTCTTC; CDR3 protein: CSAKRPGTGMRFF
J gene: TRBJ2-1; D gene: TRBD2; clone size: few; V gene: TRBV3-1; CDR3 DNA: TGTGCCAGCAGCCAAAGCATTGCTAGCGGGGGGGCATTGAACTCCTACAATGAGCAGTTCTTC; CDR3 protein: CASSQSIASGGALNSYNEQFF
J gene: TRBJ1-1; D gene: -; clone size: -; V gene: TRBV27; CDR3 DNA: TGTGCCAGCAGCCTAATTTGGGGTGGAGCCCCACTATTGAACACTGAAGCTTTCTTT; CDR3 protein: CASSLIWGGAPLLNTEAFF
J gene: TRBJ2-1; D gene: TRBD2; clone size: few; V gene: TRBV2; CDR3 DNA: TGTGCCAGCACCCGTAGCGGGGGATCCTACAATGAGCAGTTCTTC; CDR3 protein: CASTRSGGSYNEQFF
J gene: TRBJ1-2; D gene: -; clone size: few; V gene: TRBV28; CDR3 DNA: TGTGCCAGCAGTTCCAGGGTCTCGTTAGGGTACACCTTC; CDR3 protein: CASSSRVSLGYTF
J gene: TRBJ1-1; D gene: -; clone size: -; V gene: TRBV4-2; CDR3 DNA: TGTGCCAGCAGCCAAGTCTCCACTGAAGCTTTCTTT; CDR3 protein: CASSQVSTEAFF
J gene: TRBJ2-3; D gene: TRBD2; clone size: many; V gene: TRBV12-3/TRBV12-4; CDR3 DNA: TGTGCCAGCAGTTTATCGAGCGGGGGGTCCACAGATACGCAGTATTTT; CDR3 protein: CASSLSSGGSTDTQYF
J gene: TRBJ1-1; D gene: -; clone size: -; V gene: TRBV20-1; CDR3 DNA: TGCAGTGCTAGTGGCAGGGCGAACACTGAAGCTTTCTTT; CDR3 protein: CSASGRANTEAFF
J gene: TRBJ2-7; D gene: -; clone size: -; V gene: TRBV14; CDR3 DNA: TGTGCCAGCAGCCAGGGAAGCTTTTACTCCTACGAGCAGTACTTC; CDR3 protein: CASSQGSFYSYEQYF
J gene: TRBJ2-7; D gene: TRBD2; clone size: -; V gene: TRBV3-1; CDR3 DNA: TGTGCCAGCAGCTTGGCCCCCGGGAGGGAAAGGTTCTACGAGCAGTACTTC; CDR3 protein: CASSLAPGRERFYEQYF
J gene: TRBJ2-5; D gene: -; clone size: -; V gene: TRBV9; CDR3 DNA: TGTGCCAGCACTTATGCTGGCGGTTCTCAAGAGACCCAGTACTTC; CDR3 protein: CASTYAGGSQETQYF
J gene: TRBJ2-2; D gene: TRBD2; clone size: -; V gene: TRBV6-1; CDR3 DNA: TGTGCCAGCAGAACTAGCGGCGGCGGGGAGCTGTTTTTT; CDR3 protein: CASRTSGGGELFF
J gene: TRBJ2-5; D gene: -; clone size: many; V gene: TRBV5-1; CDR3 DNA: TGCGCCAGCAGCTTGGATCCACTCCCGGGGGAGACCCAGTACTTC; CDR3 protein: CASSLDPLPGETQYF
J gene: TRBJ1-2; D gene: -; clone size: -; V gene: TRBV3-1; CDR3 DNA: TGTGCCAGCAGCAACAGGCTTACCAACTATGGCTACACCTTC; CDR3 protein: CASSNRLTNYGYTF
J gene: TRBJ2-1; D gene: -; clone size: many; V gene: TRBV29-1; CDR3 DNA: TGCAGCCCTCGCACCCTCGGCAATGAGCAGTTCTTC; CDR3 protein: CSPRTLGNEQFF
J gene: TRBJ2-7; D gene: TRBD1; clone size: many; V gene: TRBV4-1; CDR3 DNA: TGCGCCAGCAGCCACCGACAGGGCACCTACGAGCAGTACTTC; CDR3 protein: CASSHRQGTYEQYF
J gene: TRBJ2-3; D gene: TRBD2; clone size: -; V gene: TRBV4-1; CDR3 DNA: TGCGCCAGCAGCCACACTAGCGGGGAACGCACAGATACGCAGTATTTT; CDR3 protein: CASSHTSGERTDTQYF
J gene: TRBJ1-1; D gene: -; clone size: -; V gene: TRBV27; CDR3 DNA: TGTGCCAGCAGCCCTTACGCGGGCACTGAAGCTTTCTTT; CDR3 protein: CASSPYAGTEAFF
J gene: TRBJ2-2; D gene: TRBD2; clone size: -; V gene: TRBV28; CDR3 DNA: TGTGCCAGCAAGACCGGGACTAGGGACACCGGGGAGCTGTTTTTT; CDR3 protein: CASKTGTRDTGELFF